This T cell receptor (beta chain) stems from a study of blood T cells in healthy people across ages (dated by TCRdb to 2014 to 2015). For the study in its entirety: In model experiments, template switching captured about one uniquely barcoded TCR beta cDNA molecule for every two T cells. Donors were grouped into four age groups: young (average roughly 16 years), middle-aged (under 40), aged (around 66) and long-lived (around 80). Donors of different ages were randomly distributed across sequencing lanes to avoid experimental bias. To track age-related changes in TCR beta repertoire diversity, the study relied on deep sequencing normalized with unique cDNA molecular identifiers. The study analyzed two additional independent replicas of 1 million unique cDNA reads from the same blood draw for two donors, one aged 18 to 30 and one aged 80 or older.

Library creation used 5' RACE. Sequencing was performed on an Illumina HiSeq 2500. A second PCR of 7 to 11 cycles was performed with a sample-barcoded 5' primer and a J-beta primer mix. A unique molecular identifier was introduced onto each TCR beta cDNA molecule by a template-switch 5' adaptor carrying 12 random nucleotides. Each sample yielded at least 2.5 million CDR3-containing paired-end reads. First-strand cDNA synthesis was performed from all RNA using the Mint cDNA synthesis kit, with priming by a TRBC-specific oligonucleotide. After uracil-DNA glycosylase treatment, a first 18-cycle PCR used universal primers M1SS and BC2_uni_R on all cDNA. In the source study's methods: Each sample was normalized by randomly selecting 1 million high-quality reads, each carrying a distinct molecular identifier. Reads sharing molecular identifiers were discarded rather than binned into consensus sequences. CDR3 identification, clonotype clustering and error correction used MiTCR with a Q25 quality threshold and the strictest error-elimination algorithm. A nonparametric unseen species model with Euler transformation was used to estimate a lower bound on total TCR beta diversity. TCRdb cleaned the public reads at Q25 with fastp, built clones with MiXCR and kept in-frame beta chains. CDR3 protein sequences are deduplicated, and each keeps its most common genes and DNA. TCRdb, not the original authors, processed these V and J calls. This sample has roughly 1.5 million distinct CDR3 sequences in its table, and roughly 43% of those were observed once. Of the sample, about 4% falls within the top ten clones.

The full study reports these points: Because the CMV infection status of the donors was unknown, age-related changes in expanded clonotypes may potentially have been confounded. Total diversity estimates from one million sequenced T cells were considered lower bounds and underestimates. Compared with the aged group, the long-lived group had more naive CD4+ T cells, fewer expanded clones and increased TCR diversity, suggesting age selection. Observed TCR beta diversity per million T cells fell roughly linearly with age, and a significant reduction was already apparent by age about 36. Conclusive comparison of naive and antigen-experienced compartments was prevented by the profiling of bulk unsorted PBMCs. The percentage of naive T cells measured by flow cytometry correlated strongly with observed TCR beta diversity.

According to the germline V gene (reference sequence), CDR1 reads SEHNR and CDR2 reads FQNEAQ. The CDR3 measures 14 amino acids from cysteine to phenylalanine. The CDR3 DNA has 42 bases and is translated from base 1. V is reduced by 5 bases and J by 2 bases, leaving a spacing of 10 bases between them. For this clonotype: Its antigen has not been determined. There are no base qualities to consult, and no much larger clone falls within one base.

Donors were a few dozen systemically healthy Caucasian individuals from Russia aged roughly 6 to 95 years. Approximately 9.3 milliliters of peripheral blood were drawn from each donor into EDTA-treated Vacutainer tubes. Ficoll-Paque density-gradient centrifugation was used to isolate PBMCs, with at least 7 million per sample. Trizol reagent was used to extract total RNA from PBMCs, with at least 5 micrograms per sample. The percentages of naive CD45RAhigh/CD27high T cells were determined by flow cytometry on a PBMC aliquot from every donor. This chain is built from TRBV7-9 and TRBJ2-1; a confident D gene designation cannot be given. Sequencing used blood. The receptor comes from a woman under 30 in good health. CDR3 protein: CASSHATTYNEQFF. The DNA is as follows: TGTGCCAGCAGCCATGCGACAACCTACAATGAGCAGTTCTTC.